These 28 T cell receptor beta chains share one sample of origin, sequenced in a study of beta chain features in type 1 diabetes. Expressed TCRB transcripts were sequenced because the isolated RNA had all been reverse transcribed beforehand. The protocol was immunoSEQ multiplex PCR, while the TCRdb copy is restricted to in-frame clones and leaves out a portion. The data hold 200,000 to 250,000 clones, with 9.5% to 13% observed a single time. Sequenced: central memory CD4+ T cells from blood. The source is a man aged 18 to 30 in good health.

This clone was seen a handful of times. The chain carries TRBV6-1 and TRBJ2-5; the D is unclear. V was trimmed by 0 bases and J by 1 base, leaving 12 bases between them. CDR1 is MNHNS, CDR2 SASEGT, per germline. The CDR3 runs to 16 residues. In DNA form, the CDR3 reads TGTGCCAGCAGTGAAGCCGTGTGGGGTAGCCAAGAGACCCAGTACTTC. Encoded protein: CASSEAVWGSQETQYF.

This clone is medium-sized within its sample. The chain recombines TRBV28 with TRBJ2-7; 7 bases fit TRBD2. Looked up from germline, CDR1 is MDHEN and CDR2 is SYDVKM. The CDR3 consists of 14 residues. The ends lost 8 bases at V and 0 bases at J; junction bases unmatched: 7. The CDR3 spells CASGSGSSSYEQYF. The CDR3 DNA sequence: TGTGCCAGCGGTAGCGGGTCAAGCTCCTACGAGCAGTACTTC. Complete variable domain (other parts from reference TRBV28 and TRBJ2-7): DVKVTQSSRYLVKRTGEKVFLECVQDMDHENMFWYRQDPGLGLRLIYFSYDVKMKEKGDIPEGYSVSREKKERFSLILESASTNQTSMYLCASGSGSSSYEQYFGPGTRLTVT.

This clone came up a few times. V usage is TRBV7-2 and J usage is TRBJ2-7, with 8 nucleotides matching TRBD2. The CDR3 contains 14 residues. Trimming removed 5 bases from V and 0 bases from J; junction bases left unmatched: 3. Germline V gives CDR1 SGHTA, CDR2 FQGNSA. The CDR3 loop reads CASSRSGDSYEQYF. CDR3 nucleotides: TGTGCCAGCAGCCGTAGCGGGGACTCCTACGAGCAGTACTTC.

This clone came up a few times. The chain has TRBV28 and TRBJ2-7; weak D call: TRBD1 (6 bases). Germline CDR1 reads MDHEN; CDR2 reads SYDVKM. This CDR3 spans 15 amino acids. V lost 2 bases, J lost 7 bases, and 18 bases lay in between. The CDR3 reads CASSLIDAQGQEQYF. The CDR3 nucleotides are TGTGCCAGCAGTTTAATCGACGCGCAGGGGCAAGAGCAGTACTTC.

This clone was counted a few times. This chain joins TRBV6-5 and TRBJ2-7; D remains unclear. Trimming took 5 bases from V and 3 from J, leaving 14 bases between them. The germline gives CDR1 MNHEY, CDR2 SVGAGI. The CDR3 covers 14 residues. The CDR3: CASSDLGGNYEQYF. Here the CDR3 DNA reads TGTGCCAGCAGTGACCTGGGCGGAAACTACGAGCAGTACTTC.

This clone was counted between two and nine times. This chain joins TRBV23-1 and TRBJ2-1; D is unresolved. TRBV23-1 belongs to the ORF category, with a function that is uncertain. The CDR3 is made up of 15 amino acids. The ends were cut back, 0 bases at V and 1 base at J, with 7 bases in the middle. This CDR3 is CASSQSKSSYNEQFF. The DNA for the CDR3 is TGCGCCAGCAGTCAATCCAAATCGTCCTACAATGAGCAGTTCTTC.

This clone was recorded many times. V and J are TRBV7-2 and TRBJ2-5; 7 bases map to TRBD2. The CDR3 totals 14 residues. J gave up 5 bases and V 4 bases, and 7 bases lay outside the gene matches. Per the germline V gene, CDR1 is SGHTA and CDR2 is FQGNSA. The CDR3 DNA sequence: TGTGCCAGCAGCTCGGGAGGATTTCGGGAGACCCAGTACTTC. It encodes CASSSGGFRETQYF.

This clone was detected ten times or more. The chain links TRBV30 to TRBJ2-2; D possibly uses TRBD1 or TRBD2 (5 bases each). The V gene's germline CDR1 is GTSNPN and CDR2 SVGIG (reference sequence). V dropped 4 bases and J dropped 2 bases, with 14 bases sitting between them. The CDR3 extends over 15 amino acids. The CDR3 spells CAWKEWGRNTGELFF. CDR3 nucleotide sequence: TGTGCCTGGAAGGAGTGGGGGAGAAACACCGGGGAGCTGTTTTTT. The full variable domain, its missing parts supplied by reference TRBV30 and TRBJ2-2, is SQTIHQWPATLVQPVGSPLSLECTVEGTSNPNLYWYRQAAGRGLQLLFYSVGIGQISSEVPQNLSASRPQDRQFILSSKKLLLSDSGFYLCAWKEWGRNTGELFFGEGSRLTVL.

The chain couples TRBV29-1 to TRBJ2-4; a possible D gene is TRBD2 (5 bases). V was shortened by 2 bases and J by 8 bases, with 13 bases between the two germline ends. Germline assignment: CDR1 SQVTM and CDR2 ANQGSEA. CDR3 length: 13 residues. This CDR3 is CSVEPTTEDIQYF. In DNA, the CDR3 is TGCAGCGTTGAACCGACTACCGAGGACATTCAGTACTTC.

The chain recombines TRBV29-1 with TRBJ1-4, with D hard to call. With 0 bases removed from V and 0 bases from J, the gap between germline ends came to 5 bases. The CDR3 spans 14 residues. Germline V gene lookup returns CDR1 SQVTM and CDR2 ANQGSEA. The CDR3 here is CSVEDHSTNEKLFF. The CDR3 DNA sequence: TGCAGCGTTGAAGATCACTCAACTAATGAAAAACTGTTTTTT.

This clone turned up a few times. The genes are TRBV9 and TRBJ2-7; 9 bases are a match to TRBD1. J lost 2 bases, V lost 1 base, and 4 bases had no gene match. Germline loops: CDR1 SGDLS, CDR2 YYNGEE. The CDR3 sequence is 15 residues long. CDR3 loop: CASSVSGTGTYEQYF. The CDR3, as DNA: TGTGCCAGCAGCGTATCCGGGACAGGGACCTACGAGCAGTACTTC.

This clone was seen a few times. The chain combines TRBV2 with TRBJ2-7; 14 bases line up with TRBD2. CDR1 and CDR2 (germline): SNHLY, FYNNEI. This CDR3 is 15 amino acids long. V dropped 4 bases and J dropped 7; count of bases not matched to a gene: 6. In nucleotides, the CDR3 is TGTGCCAGCAGTGTAGGACTAGCGGGAGGTCATGAGCAGTACTTC. It encodes CASSVGLAGGHEQYF. Complete variable domain (other parts from reference TRBV2 and TRBJ2-7): EPEVTQTPSHQVTQMGQEVILRCVPISNHLYFYWYRQILGQKVEFLVSFYNNEISEKSEIFDDQFSVERPDGSNFTLKIRSTKLEDSAMYFCASSVGLAGGHEQYFGPGTRLTVT.

This clone was counted between two and nine times. CDR3 protein: CASTRGWDGTGELFF. The CDR3, as DNA: TGTGCCAGCACTCGAGGCTGGGACGGCACCGGGGAGCTGTTTTTT. The chain combines TRBV7-9 with TRBJ2-2; D may be TRBD1 or TRBD2 (5 bases each). The CDR3 extends over 15 amino acids. The germline V gene encodes CDR1 SEHNR and CDR2 FQNEAQ (reference sequence). V dropped 7 bases and J dropped 4 bases, with 16 bases sitting between them.

This clone showed up just a few times. J is TRBJ2-3 and V is TRBV30, with a possible D match to TRBD1 (6 bases). This CDR3 has 13 residues. From germline, CDR1 is GTSNPN and CDR2 SVGIG (reference sequence). V lost 8 bases and J lost 3, with 15 bases in between. The CDR3 region has the DNA TGTGCCCGGGACACACGCCTTACAGATACGCAGTATTTT. It codes for CARDTRLTDTQYF.

The chain joins TRBV18 to TRBJ2-6; 10 bases map to TRBD1. J lost 0 bases, V lost 6 bases, and 5 bases had no gene match. Germline lookup yields CDR1 KGHSH and CDR2 LQKENI. This CDR3 contains 17 residues. The CDR3 sequence is CASSPGQGNSGANVLTF. The DNA for the CDR3 is TGTGCCAGCTCCCCGGGACAGGGGAACTCTGGGGCCAACGTCCTGACTTTC.

A word on this clone: The junction and the germline gene differ at one end; a read error may be behind it. The chain links TRBV6-1 to TRBJ2-7, with 7 bases lining up with TRBD1. This CDR3 is 16 amino acids long. Germline V gives CDR1 MNHNS, CDR2 SASEGT. CDR3 amino acids: CAISDPSDRDVYEQYF. CDR3 bases: TGTGCCATCAGTGATCCATCCGACAGGGACGTATACGAGCAGTACTTC.

The genes are TRBV9 and TRBJ2-1; D is undetermined. Germline V gives CDR1 SGDLS, CDR2 YYNGEE. The CDR3 is 13 residues long. Trimming left V 3 bases short and J 4 bases short, with 8 bases between. CDR3 in DNA: TGTGCCAGCAGCGGTACATATTACAATGAGCAGTTCTTC. Translated: CASSGTYYNEQFF.

The chain uses TRBV5-6 and TRBJ1-2, with 8 bases matching TRBD1. The germline CDR1 and CDR2 sequences are SGHDT and YYEEEE. The CDR3 loop spans 13 amino acids. With V trimmed by 4 bases and J by 4 bases, 3 bases remained unmatched. The CDR3 loop is CASSRQGIYGYTF. The CDR3 DNA is TGTGCCAGCAGCCGACAGGGGATCTATGGCTACACCTTC. Together with reference TRBV5-6 and TRBJ1-2, the CDR3 gives the full variable domain: DAGVTQSPTHLIKTRGQQVTLRCSPKSGHDTVSWYQQALGQGPQFIFQYYEEEERQRGNFPDRFSGHQFPNYSSELNVNALLLGDSALYLCASSRQGIYGYTFGSGTRLTVV.

Only a few counts were recorded for this clone. The chain combines TRBV7-8 with TRBJ2-7, with no clear D. The V and J ends lost 5 bases and 0 bases respectively, with 11 bases between them. Germline V CDR1 and CDR2: SGHVS, FQNEAQ. This CDR3 is 14 amino acids long. The CDR3: CASSRDGSSYEQYF. CDR3 coding DNA: TGTGCCAGCAGCAGAGACGGTAGCTCCTACGAGCAGTACTTC.

This sequence joins TRBV28 and TRBJ2-7; tentatively, D is TRBD1 (6 bases). V was pared by 6 bases and J by 3 bases, with 15 bases between. The CDR3 extends over 14 amino acids. Germline CDR1 reads MDHEN; CDR2 reads SYDVKM. CDR3 bases: TGTGCCAGCAGCCACGGGACAAAGTTCTACGAGCAGTACTTC. Translated: CASSHGTKFYEQYF.

V usage is TRBV5-6 and J usage is TRBJ1-1, with D maybe TRBD1 (5 bases). V lost 4 bases, J lost 0 bases, and 10 bases lay in between. The CDR3 contains 14 residues. Germline assignment: CDR1 SGHDT and CDR2 YYEEEE. CDR3 sequence reads: CASSVAGMNTEAFF. CDR3 bases: TGTGCCAGCAGCGTGGCAGGGATGAACACTGAAGCTTTCTTT. The entire variable domain, with the rest obtained from reference TRBV5-6 and TRBJ1-1, is as follows: DAGVTQSPTHLIKTRGQQVTLRCSPKSGHDTVSWYQQALGQGPQFIFQYYEEEERQRGNFPDRFSGHQFPNYSSELNVNALLLGDSALYLCASSVAGMNTEAFFGQGTRLTVV.

This CDR3 is CASSQNRKHNYGYTF. CDR3 bases: TGCGCCAGCAGTCAAAACCGGAAGCATAACTATGGCTACACCTTC. The chain carries TRBV23-1 and TRBJ1-2; no firm D call. TRBV23-1 is designated an ORF whose function remains uncertain. Trimming took off 2 bases at V and 1 base at J, with 11 bases between the two ends. The CDR3 is 15 residues long.

With respect to this clone: One end of the junction fails to match germline, which may point to a read error. The chain joins TRBV2 to TRBJ1-2, with TRBD1 as a possible D gene (5 bases). Per the germline V gene, CDR1 is SNHLY and CDR2 is FYNNEI. The CDR3 covers 13 residues. In DNA, the CDR3 is TGTGCCAGCAGTGAATATTGGACATCACCACTGGCCTTC. This sequence encodes CASSEYWTSPLAF. The full variable domain, rest sourced from reference TRBV2 and TRBJ1-2, is EPEVTQTPSHQVTQMGQEVILRCVPISNHLYFYWYRQILGQKVEFLVSFYNNEISEKSEIFDDQFSVERPDGSNFTLKIRSTKLEDSAMYFCASSEYWTSPLAFGSGTRLTVV.

The chain employs TRBV7-2 and TRBJ2-7; D possibly uses TRBD1 or TRBD2 (6 bases each). This CDR3 is built from 14 residues. Trimming shortened V by 5 bases and J by 5 bases, and 16 bases separated the two germline ends. Germline-derived CDR1 and CDR2 are SGHTA and FQGNSA. CDR3 coding DNA: TGTGCCAGCAGCCGGGGGACACCTGGGGACGAGCAGTACTTC. Protein: CASSRGTPGDEQYF.

The V gene is TRBV2, the J gene TRBJ2-2, with 8 bases matching TRBD2. The J segment lost 7 bases and the V segment lost 3 bases, leaving 10 bases of the junction unmatched. CDR3 size: 16 residues. Looked up from germline, CDR1 is SNHLY and CDR2 is FYNNEI. The CDR3 region has the DNA TGTGCCAGCAGTGATCTTGGACTAGCTTCCGGCGGGGAGCTGTTTTTT. Its protein product is CASSDLGLASGGELFF.

The table lists this clone with a few counts. V and J are TRBV11-1 and TRBJ2-1; 12 nucleotides agree with TRBD2. The junction had 4 bases not matched to a gene; V was cut back by 1 base and J by 6 bases. The CDR3 totals 16 residues. Looked up from germline, CDR1 is SGHAT and CDR2 is FQDESV (reference sequence). CDR3 sequence reads: CASSLGTSGGLNEQFF. CDR3 sequence (DNA): TGTGCCAGCAGCTTAGGCACTAGCGGGGGGCTCAATGAGCAGTTCTTC.

A few counts support this clone. The chain couples TRBV21-1 to TRBJ2-1; the listed D gene, TRBD2, was not tested against the DNA. TRBV21-1 is a pseudogene segment. The CDR3 contains 17 residues. The CDR3 region has the DNA TGTGCCAGCAGCAAAAATGGGGGACTAGCGGGAGAACATGAGCAGTTCTTC. This codes for CASSKNGGLAGEHEQFF.

The chain recombines TRBV25-1 with TRBJ1-2; D not resolved. The germline gives CDR1 MGHDK, CDR2 SYGVNS. V was pared by 5 bases and J by 0 bases, with 4 bases between. There are 12 residues in the CDR3. The CDR3 reads CASSRANYGYTF. CDR3 nucleotide sequence: TGTGCCAGCAGTAGGGCTAACTATGGCTACACCTTC.